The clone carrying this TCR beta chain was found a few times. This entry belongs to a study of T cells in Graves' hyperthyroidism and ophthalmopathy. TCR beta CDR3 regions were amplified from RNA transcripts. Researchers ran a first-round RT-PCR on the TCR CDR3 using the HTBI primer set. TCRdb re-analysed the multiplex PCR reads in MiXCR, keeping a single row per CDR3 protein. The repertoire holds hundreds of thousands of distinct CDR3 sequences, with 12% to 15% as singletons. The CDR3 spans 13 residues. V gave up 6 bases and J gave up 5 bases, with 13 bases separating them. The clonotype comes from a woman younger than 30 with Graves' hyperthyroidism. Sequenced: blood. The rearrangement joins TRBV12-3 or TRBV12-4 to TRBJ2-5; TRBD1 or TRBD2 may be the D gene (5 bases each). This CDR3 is CASRGTFPETQYF. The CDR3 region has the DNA TGTGCCAGCAGAGGGACCTTTCCGGAGACCCAGTACTTC.